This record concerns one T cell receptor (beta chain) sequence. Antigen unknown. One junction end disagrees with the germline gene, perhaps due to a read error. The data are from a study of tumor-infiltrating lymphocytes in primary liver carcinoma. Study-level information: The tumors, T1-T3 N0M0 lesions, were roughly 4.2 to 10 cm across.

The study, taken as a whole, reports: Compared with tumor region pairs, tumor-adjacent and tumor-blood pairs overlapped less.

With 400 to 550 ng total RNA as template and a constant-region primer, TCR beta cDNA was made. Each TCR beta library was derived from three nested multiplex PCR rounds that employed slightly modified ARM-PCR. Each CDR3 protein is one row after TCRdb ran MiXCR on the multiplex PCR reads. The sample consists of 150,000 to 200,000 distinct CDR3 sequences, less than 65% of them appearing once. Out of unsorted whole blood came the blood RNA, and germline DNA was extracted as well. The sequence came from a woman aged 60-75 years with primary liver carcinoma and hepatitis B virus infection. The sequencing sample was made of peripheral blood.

This CDR3 reads CASSQEVACLPDQSQHF. The CDR3 nucleotides are TGCGCCAGCAGCCAAGAAGTGGCCTGCCTTCCCGATCAGTCCCAGCATTTT. The V call is TRBV4-1, the J call TRBJ1-5; D is unclear. The CDR3 sequence is 17 residues long. The germline gives CDR1 MGHRA, CDR2 YSYEKL.